These 6 T cell receptor beta chains share one sample of origin, sequenced in a study of T cell changes during pregnancy in multiple sclerosis. Repertoires were generated with immunoSEQ multiplex PCR, while TCRdb's copy carries only in-frame clones and drops some. This table holds some 28,000 clones, over 80% found once. The sequences come from CD8+ T cells from peripheral blood mononuclear cells, collected before pregnancy. The receptors stem from a female donor with multiple sclerosis, enrolled in a pregnancy study.

This chain connects TRBV4-3 to TRBJ2-7, with 7 bases matching TRBD1. CDR3 length equals 19 residues. Germline CDR1 is LGHNA and CDR2 is YSLEER. Unmatched junction bases numbered 20, after V lost 1 base and J lost 5 bases. The CDR3 DNA reads TGCGCCAGCAGCCAAGTTCTGCAGGGGGAAGCTGACGGGATGAACGAGCAGTACTTC. Its protein product is CASSQVLQGEADGMNEQYF.

The chain carries TRBV7-9 and TRBJ2-5; no clear D. Germline CDR1 reads SEHNR; CDR2 reads FQNEAQ (reference sequence). V gave up 3 bases and J gave up 3 bases, with 8 bases separating them. This CDR3 comprises 13 residues. In DNA, the CDR3 is TGTGCCAGCAGCTTCCGACTCGAAGAGACCCAGTACTTC. Translating it yields CASSFRLEETQYF.

The CDR3: CASSWGGSDEQFF. CDR3 DNA: TGCGCCAGCAGCTGGGGAGGGTCGGATGAGCAGTTCTTC. This chain connects TRBV5-1 to TRBJ2-1; TRBD2 aligns across 7 bases. This CDR3 has 13 amino acids. CDR1 is SGHRS, CDR2 YFSETQ, per germline. With 3 bases clipped from V and 8 bases from J, the junction kept 5 bases outside the gene matches.

This clone was picked up one time. This chain links TRBV27 with TRBJ1-2; 9 bases are a match to TRBD1. Trimming removed 10 bases from V and 6 bases from J; junction bases left unmatched: 6. The CDR3 runs 12 residues. The germline V gene has CDR1 MNHEY and CDR2 SMNVEV (reference sequence). This CDR3 is CATWGQGDGYTF. CDR3 bases: TGTGCCACCTGGGGACAGGGCGATGGCTACACCTTC.

The CDR3 region is CASRLAASGDNEQFF. In DNA form, the CDR3 reads TGTGCCAGCAGGCTAGCAGCCAGCGGGGACAATGAGCAGTTCTTC. The rearrangement uses TRBV7-8 and TRBJ2-1, with 7 bases matching TRBD2. V gave up 6 bases and J gave up 5 bases; unmatched junction bases: 10. In germline, CDR1 is SGHVS, CDR2 FQNEAQ. The CDR3 spans 15 residues.

This clone showed up just once. The chain is built from TRBV28 and TRBJ2-5; 11 bases map to TRBD2. V lost 1 base and J lost 1; bases outside the gene matches: 5. The germline CDR1 and CDR2 sequences are MDHEN and SYDVKM. This CDR3 has 17 residues. The chain's CDR3 is CASSLLWGLAVQETQYF. The DNA of the CDR3 is TGTGCCAGCAGTTTATTGTGGGGACTAGCGGTCCAAGAGACCCAGTACTTC. Together with reference TRBV28 and TRBJ2-5, the CDR3 gives the full variable domain: DVKVTQSSRYLVKRTGEKVFLECVQDMDHENMFWYRQDPGLGLRLIYFSYDVKMKEKGDIPEGYSVSREKKERFSLILESASTNQTSMYLCASSLLWGLAVQETQYFGPGTRLLVL.